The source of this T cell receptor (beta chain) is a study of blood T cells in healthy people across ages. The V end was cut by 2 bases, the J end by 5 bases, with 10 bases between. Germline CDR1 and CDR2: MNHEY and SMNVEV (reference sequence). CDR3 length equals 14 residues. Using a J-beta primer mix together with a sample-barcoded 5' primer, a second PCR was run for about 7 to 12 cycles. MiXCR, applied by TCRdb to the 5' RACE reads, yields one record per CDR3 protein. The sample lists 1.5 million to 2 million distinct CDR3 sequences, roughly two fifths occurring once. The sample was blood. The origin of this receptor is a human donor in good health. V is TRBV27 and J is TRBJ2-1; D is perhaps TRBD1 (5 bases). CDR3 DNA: TGTGCCAGCAGTTTACCCGACAGACACAATGAGCAGTTCTTC. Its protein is CASSLPDRHNEQFF.